This T cell receptor (beta chain) was recovered during a study of CD8+ T cells in alopecia areata. The CDR3 covers 14 residues. J was trimmed by 4 bases and V by 1 base; bases with no gene match: 6. Germline V CDR1 and CDR2: SQVTM, ANQGSEA. Extraction of RNA preceded its reverse transcription into cDNA, which served as the sequencing template. Using immunoSEQ multiplex PCR, the repertoire was profiled, and TCRdb retains in-frame clones only, with some absent. This sample has 150,000 to 200,000 clones, with about 54% found just once. This clone was counted a few times. As to treatment: oral pan-JAK inhibitor, 5-10 mg twice daily.

The chain couples TRBV29-1 to TRBJ1-1, with 7 bases identical to TRBD1. This material consisted of CD4+ T cells sorted from blood, taken between weeks 55 and 65, from a patient treated with tofacitinib. The receptor comes from a human donor with alopecia areata. As DNA, the CDR3 is TGCAGCGTTGAAGGACGACAGGGCCTCACTGAAGCTTTCTTT. It translates to CSVEGRQGLTEAFF.